This T cell receptor (beta chain) was captured in a study of blood T cell repertoires in COVID-19. Study-level information: Material from acute and convalescent COVID-19 was sourced from the United States, Italy and Spain. T cells, B-cell-depleted T cells, or PBMCs supplied cDNA or gDNA.

Study processing details: Reference gene primer amplification gave nucleated cell count estimates. Sequencing used immunoSEQ multiplex PCR; TCRdb keeps in-frame clones, though not all of them. D and trimming come from the DNA, and the V and J calls and clone size come from that table. The sample consists of just under 85,000 clones, approximately 86% of them appearing once. This CDR3 spans 15 amino acids. Germline V gene lookup returns CDR1 SGHRS and CDR2 YFSETQ. Unmatched junction bases numbered 3, after V lost 1 base and J lost 1 base. The sequenced sample consisted of peripheral blood. The sequence was collected from a man at least 80 years old with active or convalescent COVID-19. This chain connects TRBV5-1 to TRBJ1-1; 8 bases map to TRBD1. The CDR3, as DNA: TGCGCCAGCAGCTTGTCCGGGACAGGGAACACTGAAGCTTTCTTT. Translating gives CASSLSGTGNTEAFF.